Described below is a single TCR beta chain sequence and its context. There are many counts of this clonotype. Its recognized antigen is unknown. No much larger clonotype is one base removed from it; base qualities were not supplied. For repertoire sequencing, the TCR beta CDR3 regions were amplified from RNA transcripts. The first round of RT-PCR was done with HTBI primers and the Qiagen OneStep RT-PCR kit, and was followed by a second round of multiplex PCR, then size selection and purification. The libraries underwent paired-end sequencing with 100 bp reads on an Illumina HiSeq2000. The authors' analysis ran thus. SOAPnuke was used to process the reads, removing any read that contained adapters or uncalled bases, had a mean Phred below 15, or lacked an exact match to the constant primer or identifier. High-quality paired reads were merged with COPE v1.2.5. Each unique nucleotide sequence was defined as a clonotype, and clonotypes were aligned to IMGT TRB V, D and J references with MiTCR v1.1. The analysis was limited to V-J combinations with a frequency above 0.0001, which together covered just over 98% of the repertoires. For each V-J combination, a TCR clonal expansion and chaos score was defined as the ratio of F50 clonal expansion to chaos observed in the TCRdist matrix. Welch's t-statistics and random forest were used to reduce features to about a dozen V-J combinations, which were fed into a naive Bayes classifier. Thyroid-blood repertoire similarity was quantified with the Morisita-Horn index. The public reads were reprocessed in TCRdb via fastp at Q25 and MiXCR, keeping in-frame beta chains. A single entry per CDR3 protein holds the most common genes and DNA from its merged rows. Here the V and J calls rest on TCRdb's processing, not on the authors' analysis. The sample table lists about 590,000 distinct CDR3 sequences, roughly 40% of them with a count of one. In total, the top ten clones hold about 4.2% of the sample.

This record comes from a study of Graves' ophthalmopathy and Graves' hyperthyroidism (dated by TCRdb to 2017 to 2018). For context, the study as a whole: Hyperthyroidism was defined as stable when no progression to ophthalmopathy occurred within 18 months of follow-up. In total, some 130 blood samples were TCR-sequenced: fewer than 50 ophthalmopathy, approximately 75 hyperthyroidism and some 17 hyperthyroidism-to-ophthalmopathy patients. The independent validation cohort included 20 or so hyperthyroidism patients plus 17 patients who later progressed from hyperthyroidism to ophthalmopathy. To tell Graves' ophthalmopathy apart from Graves' hyperthyroidism, and to predict which patients would progress to ophthalmopathy, the study relied on TCR beta repertoire signatures. To explore V-J signatures distinguishing ophthalmopathy from hyperthyroidism, a discovery set of around 97 patients (around 44 ophthalmopathy, roughly 60 stable hyperthyroidism) was enrolled. In more than five hyperthyroidism patients, the T-cell repertoires found in thyroid tissue were compared with those found in blood. Following sampling, methimazole starting at 30 mg daily was administered to hyperthyroidism patients, and high-dose intravenous methylprednisolone was administered to ophthalmopathy patients.

The germline ends are 11 bases apart after V is trimmed by 5 bases and J by 9 bases. CDR1 and CDR2 (SNHLY, FYNNEI) derive from the germline V gene. The CDR3, cysteine through phenylalanine, is 12 amino acids long. Solely the CDR3 DNA is kept, with 36 bases framed from the first base. The research as a whole found: Sample size was not predetermined statistically, and investigators were not blinded to group allocation. Most expanded thyroid clonotypes with frequency above 0.001 were also detected in blood, suggesting blood repertoires may reflect the thyroid immune response. In validation, the model predicted ophthalmopathy progression with 55% to 71% sensitivity and about 77% specificity; around twelve predicted patients were CT-confirmed with GO in a median of about 6.1 months. In cross-validation, the 13-signature model distinguished ophthalmopathy from stable hyperthyroidism with about 88% sensitivity and 81.08% specificity, and in the test set the corresponding values were about 80% and 75%.

Hyperthyroidism patients were newly diagnosed, were aged 18 to 65 years, and had a disease duration under 2 months. Anyone with other autoimmune diseases, uncontrolled infections, pregnancy or lactation was excluded from the study. Diagnosis was based on clinical symptoms, serum thyroxine, TRAb, thyroid ultrasound and orbital computed tomography. Total RNA was extracted with Trizol reagent and quality-checked on an Agilent 2100 Bioanalyzer. The V and J segments used are TRBV2 and TRBJ1-5; tentative D gene TRBD1, with 5 bases matching. The TCR comes from an adult man with Graves' hyperthyroidism. The sequenced sample was peripheral blood or thyroid tissue (not recorded which). At the DNA level, the sequence is TGTGCCAGCAGTACGCAGGGTCCGCCCCAGCATTTT. Its amino acids are CASSTQGPPQHF.